Presented here are 4 T cell receptor beta chains from one specimen sequenced in a study of OX40 agonist ivuxolimab in advanced cancers. Clones were sequenced by immunoSEQ multiplex PCR, and TCRdb holds only the in-frame ones, with some missing. The sample records some 50,000 clones, more than 75% being singletons. This material consisted of CD4+ or CD8+ T cells sorted from blood, taken in a trial of the OX40 agonist ivuxolimab. These receptors came from an adult with an advanced solid tumor such as melanoma, head and neck, liver or kidney cancer.

The chain has TRBV7-8 and TRBJ1-5; D uncertain. V was shortened by 3 bases and J by 1 base, with 7 bases between the two germline ends. Germline values: CDR1 SGHVS, CDR2 FQNEAQ. CDR3 length equals 14 residues. The CDR3 reads CASSLWESNQPQHF. The CDR3 DNA reads TGTGCCAGCAGCTTGTGGGAGAGCAATCAGCCCCAGCATTTT.

This chain joins TRBV5-1 and TRBJ1-1; D might be TRBD1 (6 bases). The CDR3 runs to 14 residues. Germline V CDR1 and CDR2: SGHRS, YFSETQ. Trimming left V 5 bases short and J 1 base short, with 12 bases between. CDR3 residues: CASSWGATNTEAFF. The DNA for the CDR3 is TGCGCCAGCAGTTGGGGGGCCACGAACACTGAAGCTTTCTTT.

This clone was seen more than once but under ten times. V is TRBV27 and J is TRBJ1-3, with 7 positions matching TRBD1. The CDR3 loop spans 18 amino acids. The V gene end was trimmed by 5 bases and the J gene end by 0 bases; junction bases not matched to a gene: 13. Germline assignment: CDR1 MNHEY and CDR2 SMNVEV (reference sequence). For the CDR3, the DNA is TGTGCCAGCAGTCCCTACCCCGACAGGGACCTCTCTGGAAACACCATATATTTT. It specifies CASSPYPDRDLSGNTIYF.

The chain carries TRBV4-3 and TRBJ2-3; tentatively, D is TRBD1 (6 bases). The CDR3 contains 15 residues. Trimming took 0 bases from V and 1 from J, leaving 8 bases between them. Germline loops: CDR1 LGHNA, CDR2 YSLEER. The CDR3 DNA follows: TGCGCCAGCAGCCAAGATCCAGGGGGCACAGATACGCAGTATTTT. Its protein product is CASSQDPGGTDTQYF.